Shown below are 32 T cell receptor beta chains from a single sample sequenced in a study of type 1 regulatory T cells (dated by TCRdb to about 2021). Summary of the overall study and its limitations: Compared with non-Tr1 cells, Tr1 cells had a TCR repertoire that was more restricted, a finding the study read as clonal expansion induced by alloantigen.

These TCRs' antigens remain unknown. The sequencer was an Illumina MiSeq. TCRdb's own reprocessing of the public reads used fastp at Q25 and MiXCR and kept productive beta chains. Rows with a matching CDR3 protein are joined into one entry that keeps the most common DNA and genes. The sample yields tens of thousands of distinct CDR3 sequences; about 20% were counted once. The top ten clonotypes cover 8.3% of the sample. The sample consisted of cultured type 1 regulatory T (Tr1) cells, either the whole culture or a sorted fraction (not recorded which). The sample's cell subset or site label is to be understood as: type 1 regulatory T cells sorted from the T-allo10 product. All receptors derive from a human donor in good health.

This clonotype was seen a few times. V is TRBV3-1 and J is TRBJ2-7, with 13 nucleotides matching TRBD2. V lost 4 bases to trimming and J lost 4 bases; unmatched junction nucleotides: 4. Germline assignment: CDR1 LGHDT and CDR2 YNNKEL (reference sequence). This CDR3 contains 15 residues. In nucleotides, the CDR3 is TGTGCCAGCAGCCGCGGACTAGCGGGAGTATACGAGCAGTACTTC. Protein sequence: CASSRGLAGVYEQYF.

The chain employs TRBV5-1 and TRBJ2-7, with 9 bases fitting TRBD1. V lost 5 bases to trimming and J lost 0 bases; unmatched junction nucleotides: 6. The CDR3 covers 15 residues. Looked up from germline, CDR1 is SGHRS and CDR2 is YFSETQ. The CDR3 nucleotides read TGCGCCAGCAGACTGACAGGGGGTAGCTCCTACGAGCAGTACTTC. Translating gives CASRLTGGSSYEQYF.

The J gene is TRBJ1-6, the V gene TRBV20-1; tentative D call: TRBD1 (5 bases). Germline V gives CDR1 DFQATT, CDR2 SNEGSKA (reference sequence). This CDR3 region has 15 residues. Trimming removed 0 bases at V and 5 bases at J, with 11 bases between. CDR3 in amino acids: CSARDSGTDNSPLHF. The CDR3 DNA follows: TGCAGTGCTAGAGACTCCGGGACGGATAATTCACCCCTCCACTTT.

The rearrangement joins TRBV5-5 to TRBJ2-7, with 10 nucleotides matching TRBD1. The CDR3 spans 15 residues. Per germline, CDR1 SGHKS and CDR2 YYEKEE (reference sequence). After removal of 0 bases from V and 6 bases from J, the junction contained 6 bases not matched to a gene. Here the CDR3 reads CASSLAGTGASEQYF. The CDR3 nucleotides are TGTGCCAGCAGCTTGGCTGGGACAGGGGCAAGCGAGCAGTACTTC.

The V call is TRBV18, the J call TRBJ2-1; 7 bases fit TRBD1. CDR1 and CDR2 from the germline V gene are KGHSH and LQKENI. The CDR3 totals 14 residues. Trimming removed 6 bases from V and 10 bases from J; junction bases left unmatched: 12. The CDR3 region is CASSTRQGGREQFF. The CDR3 DNA sequence: TGTGCCAGCTCCACACGACAGGGCGGACGGGAGCAGTTCTTC.

This clonotype came up a few times. This chain uses TRBV9 with TRBJ2-3, with 9 bases lining up with TRBD2. Germline V gene lookup returns CDR1 SGDLS and CDR2 YYNGEE. J lost 0 bases, V lost 3 bases, and 17 bases had no gene match. This CDR3 comprises 20 residues. The CDR3 reads CASSGGIRLAGSASTDTQYF. The CDR3 DNA sequence: TGTGCCAGCAGCGGCGGTATACGGCTAGCGGGGTCCGCTAGCACAGATACGCAGTATTTT. Variable domain in full (rest from reference TRBV9 and TRBJ2-3): DSGVTQTPKHLITATGQRVTLRCSPRSGDLSVYWYQQSLDQGLQFLIQYYNGEERAKGNILERFSAQQFPDLHSELNLSSLELGDSALYFCASSGGIRLAGSASTDTQYFGPGTRLTVL.

The rearrangement joins TRBV30 to TRBJ2-5; TRBD2 matches at 14 bases. CDR3 length equals 16 residues. V trimming: 3 bases; J trimming: 1 base; junction bases outside the gene matches: 4. From germline, CDR1 is GTSNPN and CDR2 SVGIG (reference sequence). CDR3 sequence: CAWRSGLAGGQETQYF. DNA of the CDR3: TGTGCCTGGAGGTCCGGACTAGCGGGAGGCCAAGAGACCCAGTACTTC.

This clonotype was seen more than once but under ten times. The chain has TRBV5-1 and TRBJ2-7; TRBD1 aligns across 10 bases. The CDR3 is 15 residues long. Germline values: CDR1 SGHRS, CDR2 YFSETQ. V lost 3 bases to trimming and J lost 6 bases; unmatched junction nucleotides: 9. The CDR3 DNA reads as TGCGCCAGCAGCTGGGCCGCGGGACAGGGGCGCGAGCAGTACTTC. Encoded protein: CASSWAAGQGREQYF.

This rearrangement joins TRBV29-1 to TRBJ1-1; 8 nucleotides agree with TRBD1. The V gene end was trimmed by 5 bases and the J gene end by 3 bases; junction bases not matched to a gene: 11. Per germline, CDR1 SQVTM and CDR2 ANQGSEA. The CDR3 runs 15 residues. CDR3 bases: TGCAGCGTTACCTTAACAACAGGGGGAGACACTGAAGCTTTCTTT. Protein product: CSVTLTTGGDTEAFF.

As for this clonotype: At one of its ends the junction is not consistent with the germline gene, which may arise from a read error. This chain links TRBV5-6 with TRBJ2-7, with a weak D call TRBD1 (5 bases). Per germline, CDR1 SGHDT and CDR2 YYEEEE. This CDR3 comprises 14 residues. CDR3 in amino acids: CASSSQSAGFWWNF. CDR3 in DNA: TGTGCCAGCAGCTCGCAATCCGCAGGGTTTTGGTGGAACTTC.

The chain links TRBV7-9 to TRBJ1-6; D may be TRBD1 (5 bases). The V end lost 3 bases, the J end lost 8 bases, and 8 bases lay between the germline ends. The length of the CDR3 is 13 residues. CDR1 is SEHNR, CDR2 FQNEAQ, per germline (reference sequence). CDR3 coding DNA: TGTGCCAGCAGCTTCCAGGGTGATTCACCCCTCCACTTT. It codes for CASSFQGDSPLHF.

This clonotype was seen a few times. The chain carries TRBV7-2 and TRBJ2-2; 7 positions match TRBD2. The CDR3 extends over 14 amino acids. The germline V gene encodes CDR1 SGHTA and CDR2 FQGNSA. V trimming: 6 bases; J trimming: 5 bases; junction bases outside the gene matches: 6. CDR3 bases: TGTGCCAGCAGGACTAGCTTTGGGACCGGGGAGCTGTTTTTT. This encodes CASRTSFGTGELFF.

This clonotype appeared a single time. The gene calls are TRBV11-2 and TRBJ1-2; D is uncertain. The CDR3 spans 13 residues. The V end was cut by 1 base, the J end by 9 bases, with 12 bases between. Germline V gene data show CDR1 as SGHAT and CDR2 as FQNNGV. The CDR3 DNA follows: TGTGCCAGCAGCTTAGGTAGACTTGCGAGCTACACCTTC. Protein: CASSLGRLASYTF. The full variable domain, completed using reference TRBV11-2 and TRBJ1-2, is EAGVAQSPRYKIIEKRQSVAFWCNPISGHATLYWYQQILGQGPKLLIQFQNNGVVDDSQLPKDRFSAERLKGVDSTLKIQPAKLEDSAVYLCASSLGRLASYTFGSGTRLTVV.

CDR3 in amino acids: CASSNRAGVETQYF. In DNA, the CDR3 is TGTGCCAGCAGCAACAGAGCGGGAGTGGAGACCCAGTACTTC. This chain connects TRBV9 to TRBJ2-5; 8 bases match TRBD2. Germline V gene lookup returns CDR1 SGDLS and CDR2 YYNGEE. V shed 4 bases, J shed 5 bases, and the junction held 7 bases outside the gene matches. This CDR3 is built from 14 residues.

The V call is TRBV18, the J call TRBJ1-1; 10 bases fit TRBD1. CDR3 length: 18 residues. The germline gives CDR1 KGHSH, CDR2 LQKENI. V was pared by 3 bases and J by 5 bases, with 15 bases of the junction left unmatched. This CDR3 is CASSPRGQGPGGDTEAFF. The DNA for the CDR3 is TGTGCCAGCTCACCTCGGGGACAGGGGCCCGGGGGAGATACTGAAGCTTTCTTT.

V usage is TRBV5-6 and J usage is TRBJ2-7; D is possibly TRBD1 or TRBD2 (5 bases each). Germline V CDR1 and CDR2: SGHDT, YYEEEE. The CDR3 loop spans 18 amino acids. Trimming pared 2 bases from V and 0 bases from J, leaving 21 bases between. CDR3 coding DNA: TGTGCCAGCAGCTTTTTTGTCGTCGGGACCACTACCTCCTACGAGCAGTACTTC. Protein: CASSFFVVGTTTSYEQYF.

V and J are TRBV29-1 and TRBJ1-2; D not certain. Trimming pared 6 bases from V and 2 bases from J, leaving 10 bases between. Germline CDR1 SQVTM, CDR2 ANQGSEA. The CDR3 loop spans 12 amino acids. DNA for the CDR3: TGCAGCGTAACCGGGGAAAACTATGGCTACACCTTC. Amino acids: CSVTGENYGYTF. Looking up the rest from reference TRBV29-1 and TRBJ1-2 gives the full variable domain: SAVISQKPSRDICQRGTSLTIQCQVDSQVTMMFWYRQQPGQSLTLIATANQGSEATYESGFVIDKFPISRPNLTFSTLTVSNMSPEDSSIYLCSVTGENYGYTFGSGTRLTVV.

Many counts were recorded for this clonotype. This rearrangement joins TRBV7-2 to TRBJ2-7; the D is unclear. With 0 bases removed from V and 5 bases from J, the gap between germline ends came to 11 bases. This CDR3 contains 14 residues. CDR1 and CDR2 (germline): SGHTA, FQGNSA. The CDR3 protein is CASSLAPSNDEQYF. The CDR3 nucleotides are TGTGCCAGCAGCTTAGCTCCTAGTAACGACGAGCAGTACTTC.

The sample holds a few counts of this clonotype. This chain joins TRBV6-4 and TRBJ2-1; 7 nucleotides agree with TRBD2. CDR3 length: 16 residues. Germline V gene lookup returns CDR1 MRHNA and CDR2 SNTAGT. Trimming removed 3 bases from V and 2 bases from J; junction bases left unmatched: 7. The DNA of the CDR3 is TGTGCCAGCAGTGAAGAGGGGAGGGTGGCCTACAATGAGCAGTTCTTC. Translated, it gives CASSEEGRVAYNEQFF.

The chain couples TRBV29-1 to TRBJ2-1; D possibly corresponds to TRBD1 (5 bases). The CDR3 totals 15 residues. Trimming left V 0 bases short and J 3 bases short, with 12 bases between. Germline V gene lookup returns CDR1 SQVTM and CDR2 ANQGSEA. The CDR3 region is CSVEDALGHYNEQFF. CDR3 DNA: TGCAGCGTTGAAGATGCTTTGGGGCACTACAATGAGCAGTTCTTC.

Only a few counts were recorded for this clonotype. This chain links TRBV7-2 with TRBJ2-5; D assignment may be TRBD1 or TRBD2 (7 bases each). This CDR3 is 15 amino acids long. Germline assignment: CDR1 SGHTA and CDR2 FQGNSA. Trimming shortened V by 1 base and J by 5 bases, and 14 bases separated the two germline ends. CDR3 amino acids: CASSLGFQGGETQYF. The CDR3 DNA reads TGTGCCAGCAGCTTAGGGTTCCAGGGGGGGGAGACCCAGTACTTC.

The J gene is TRBJ1-2, the V gene TRBV29-1, with D unclear. Trimming took off 3 bases at V and 4 bases at J, with 12 bases between the two ends. Per the germline V gene, CDR1 is SQVTM and CDR2 is ANQGSEA. The CDR3 is 13 residues long. The CDR3 loop is CSVERLFGYGYTF. CDR3 nucleotides: TGCAGCGTTGAGAGGCTCTTTGGCTATGGCTACACCTTC.

The chain employs TRBV20-1 and TRBJ2-1; 7 nucleotides match TRBD2. Germline V gene data show CDR1 as DFQATT and CDR2 as SNEGSKA (reference sequence). V trimming: 5 bases; J trimming: 2 bases; junction bases outside the gene matches: 3. The CDR3 extends over 13 amino acids. CDR3 nucleotide sequence: TGCAGTGCTGAGGGAGGGACCTACAATGAGCAGTTCTTC. Protein: CSAEGGTYNEQFF.

The table lists this clonotype with a few counts. The rearrangement links TRBV6-1 to TRBJ1-5; D is ambiguous. The length of the CDR3 is 15 residues. Germline V gene sequence: CDR1 MNHNS, CDR2 SASEGT. The V and J ends lost 2 bases and 0 bases respectively, with 8 bases between them. This chain's CDR3 is CASSEPDYSNQPQHF. CDR3 DNA sequence: TGTGCCAGCAGTGAACCGGATTATAGCAATCAGCCCCAGCATTTT.

This clonotype showed up just a few times. The rearrangement joins TRBV29-1 to TRBJ2-7; D is ambiguous. The CDR3 is made up of 13 amino acids. Germline V gene data show CDR1 as SQVTM and CDR2 as ANQGSEA. Deletions cut 4 bases from V and 4 bases from J, with 14 bases between. The CDR3 DNA reads as TGCAGCGTTGGAAAGAGCAGCGAATACGAGCAGTACTTC. Its protein is CSVGKSSEYEQYF.

The rearrangement links TRBV18 to TRBJ2-1, with 12 bases identical to TRBD2. The CDR3 loop spans 15 amino acids. With 0 bases clipped from V and 9 bases from J, the junction kept 3 bases outside the gene matches. Germline-derived CDR1 and CDR2 are KGHSH and LQKENI. The CDR3 sequence is CASSPPTSGSREQFF. The CDR3, as DNA: TGTGCCAGCTCACCACCGACTAGCGGGAGCCGTGAGCAGTTCTTC.

The chain links TRBV12-3 or TRBV12-4 to TRBJ2-3; D remains ambiguous. The V end was cut by 2 bases, the J end by 4 bases, with 10 bases between. The CDR3 is made up of 14 amino acids. In DNA, the CDR3 is TGTGCCAGCAGTTTATCGTTAGCTTCAGATACGCAGTATTTT. Protein product: CASSLSLASDTQYF.

The chain has TRBV27 and TRBJ1-1; unclear D gene. The length of the CDR3 is 15 residues. Germline V lookup: CDR1 MNHEY, CDR2 SMNVEV (reference sequence). Between the trimmed V and J ends, which lost 5 bases and 1 base, there was a span of 14 bases. The CDR3 region has the DNA TGTGCCAGCAGTACCAGACTTCGAGCGAACACTGAAGCTTTCTTT. Protein: CASSTRLRANTEAFF.

This clonotype was counted a few times. The chain joins TRBV12-3 or TRBV12-4 to TRBJ1-1; D is ambiguous. The V end was cut by 2 bases, the J end by 5 bases, with 9 bases between. This CDR3 is 13 amino acids long. CDR3 DNA sequence: TGTGCCAGCAGTTTAAACGGCCGGACTGAAGCTTTCTTT. Translation: CASSLNGRTEAFF.

This clonotype was counted only a few times. The chain is built from TRBV12-3 or TRBV12-4 and TRBJ1-5, with D possibly being TRBD1 (5 bases). Trimming removed 6 bases from V and 3 bases from J, with 15 bases in between. The CDR3 is made up of 15 amino acids. The chain's CDR3 is CASSLSGGYNQPQHF. The CDR3 DNA sequence: TGTGCCAGCAGCCTCAGTGGGGGATACAATCAGCCCCAGCATTTT.

The chain joins TRBV6-5 to TRBJ2-1, with a weak D call TRBD2 (6 bases). The CDR3 has 11 residues. V was trimmed by 7 bases and J by 5 bases, leaving 6 bases between them. Per the germline V gene, CDR1 is MNHEY and CDR2 is SVGAGI. CDR3 in amino acids: CASKRDNEQFF. The CDR3 nucleotides read TGTGCCAGCAAGCGGGACAATGAGCAGTTCTTC.

Only a few counts were recorded for this clonotype. The chain links TRBV12-3 or TRBV12-4 to TRBJ1-6; the D gene is possibly TRBD1 (6 bases). The V end lost 3 bases, the J end lost 8 bases, and 11 bases lay between the germline ends. The CDR3 has 14 amino acids. The CDR3 loop is CASSFQGPDSPLHF. The CDR3 nucleotides are TGTGCCAGCAGTTTTCAGGGGCCCGATTCACCCCTCCACTTT.